This TCR beta chain derives from a study of blood T cell repertoires in COVID-19. This CDR3 has 15 residues. The germline gives CDR1 LGHNA, CDR2 YSLEER. V shed 2 bases and J 8 bases; nucleotides not matched to a gene: 3. Generated by immunoSEQ multiplex PCR, the TCRdb table keeps only in-frame clones and is missing some. The sample has around 310,000 clones; under 90% are singletons. The receptor comes from a woman in her 30s who had recovered from COVID-19. The chain is built from TRBV4-3 and TRBJ1-4; 12 nucleotides align to TRBD1. The material sequenced was PBMCs or T cells enriched from blood (not recorded which). In nucleotides, the CDR3 is TGCGCCAGCAGCCAACCGGGGACAGGGGGCGAAAAACTGTTTTTT. As protein: CASSQPGTGGEKLFF.